This T cell receptor (beta chain) was profiled in a study of cytomegalovirus exposure and HLA in healthy donors. The CDR3 loop spans 15 amino acids. CDR1 and CDR2 (germline): SNHLY, FYNNEI. Trimming at V came to 6 bases and at J to 3 bases, leaving 6 bases not matched to a gene. Study-level results: Further analysis was carried out later, and it showed several of the most significant clusters appearing linked to common viral pathogens. Later analysis placed DRB1 highest and HLA-C lowest in TCR association rates, which differed by HLA locus. Per a later analysis, about 18,000 TCR beta sequences showed association with HLA alleles at 0.05 false discovery rate. The records held CMV serostatus as the only immune exposure information.

In the PCR, 60 Vbeta and 13 Jbeta primers were used. Repertoires were generated with immunoSEQ multiplex PCR, while TCRdb's copy carries only in-frame clones and drops some. Recorded for this sample: about 87,000 clones. Of note for this clone: The antigen is unknown.

The sequencing sample was made of PBMCs. The chain uses TRBV2 and TRBJ1-5, with 9 bases matching TRBD1. The source of this sequence is a man aged 50 to 60 in good health and CMV-seropositive. The CDR3 region is CASRSGTGYNQPQHF. The CDR3 coding sequence is TGTGCCAGCAGGTCCGGGACAGGGTACAATCAGCCCCAGCATTTT.